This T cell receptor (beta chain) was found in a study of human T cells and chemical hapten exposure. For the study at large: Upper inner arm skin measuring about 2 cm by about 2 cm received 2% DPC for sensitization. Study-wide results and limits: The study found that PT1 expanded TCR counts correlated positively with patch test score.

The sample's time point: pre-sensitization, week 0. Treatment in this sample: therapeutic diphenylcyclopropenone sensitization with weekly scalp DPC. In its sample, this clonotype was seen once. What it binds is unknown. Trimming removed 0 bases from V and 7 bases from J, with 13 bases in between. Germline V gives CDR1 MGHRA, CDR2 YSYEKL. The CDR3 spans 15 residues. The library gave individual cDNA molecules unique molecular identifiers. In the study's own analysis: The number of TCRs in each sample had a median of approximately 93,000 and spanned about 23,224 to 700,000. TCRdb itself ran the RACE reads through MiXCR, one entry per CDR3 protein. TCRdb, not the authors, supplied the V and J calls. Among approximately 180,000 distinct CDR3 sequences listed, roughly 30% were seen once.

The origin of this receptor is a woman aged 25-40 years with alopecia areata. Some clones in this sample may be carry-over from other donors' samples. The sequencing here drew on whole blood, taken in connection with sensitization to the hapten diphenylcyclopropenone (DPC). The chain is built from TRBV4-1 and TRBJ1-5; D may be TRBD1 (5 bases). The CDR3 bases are TGCGCCAGCAGCCAAGACGGGGCAGGGAACCAGCCCCAGCATTTT. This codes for CASSQDGAGNQPQHF.